Shown below are 15 T cell receptor beta chains from a single sample sequenced in a study of shared clonotypes between healthy human individuals (dated by TCRdb to the early 2020s). The library relied on the immunoSEQ multiplex PCR assay. TCRdb obtained this table from immuneACCESS and retained in-frame rearrangements with V and J assigned. These tables miss some clones; where compared with another copy, unresolved V genes account for less than half of the shortfall, and the remainder is unexplained. The sample data list approximately 2.4 million clones, and nearly 97% of these were observed just once. The ten largest clones represent roughly 0.13% of the sample. Sequencing was carried out using naive CD4+ T cells sorted from blood. Read against the paper, the sample's cell subset or site label means: CD45RA+ positively selected. The receptor source for this set is a man between 18 and 29 years old in good health.

Concerning this clone itself: One end of the junction fails to match germline, which may point to a read error. The chain links TRBV2 to TRBJ2-2; no clear D. Germline V gene sequence: CDR1 SNHLY, CDR2 FYNNEI. This CDR3 contains 13 residues. CDR3 sequence (DNA): TGTGCCAGCATTGAATCAAGCACCGGGGAGCTGTTTTTT. Its translation: CASIESSTGELFF.

This chain connects TRBV6-6 to TRBJ1-1; a weak D match, TRBD1 (5 bases). Between the trimmed V and J ends, which lost 4 bases and 1 base, there was a span of 16 bases. Germline values: CDR1 MNHNY, CDR2 SVGAGI (reference sequence). The CDR3 totals 16 residues. The CDR3 DNA reads as TGTGCCAGCAGTTCCCTCTTTAATGGGGCGAACACTGAAGCTTTCTTT. Encoded protein: CASSSLFNGANTEAFF.

This chain uses TRBV10-3 with TRBJ1-1; D unclear. Looked up from germline, CDR1 is ENHRY and CDR2 is SYGVKD. The CDR3 extends over 11 amino acids. V was pared by 11 bases and J by 3 bases, with 10 bases between. CDR3 sequence: CAEREDTEAFF. For the CDR3, the DNA is TGTGCCGAACGGGAGGACACTGAAGCTTTCTTT.

The chain is built from TRBV18 and TRBJ2-7, with D hard to call. The CDR3 sequence is 18 residues long. V was trimmed by 0 bases and J by 5 bases, leaving 23 bases between them. From germline, CDR1 is KGHSH and CDR2 LQKENI. CDR3 DNA: TGTGCCAGCTCACCACCGGCGGAACTGAGGTCGTTTCAGAACGAGCAGTACTTC. This sequence encodes CASSPPAELRSFQNEQYF.

The chain employs TRBV30 and TRBJ1-3; D unclear. Trimming pared 2 bases from V and 4 bases from J, leaving 6 bases between. Germline V gives CDR1 GTSNPN, CDR2 SVGIG (reference sequence). This CDR3 region has 12 residues. CDR3 nucleotides: TGTGCCTGGAGTCTCGGGGGAAACACCATATATTTT. Amino acid sequence: CAWSLGGNTIYF. Full variable domain (remainder filled in from reference TRBV30 and TRBJ1-3): SQTIHQWPATLVQPVGSPLSLECTVEGTSNPNLYWYRQAAGRGLQLLFYSVGIGQISSEVPQNLSASRPQDRQFILSSKKLLLSDSGFYLCAWSLGGNTIYFGEGSWLTVV.

This rearrangement joins TRBV30 to TRBJ2-7; 8 bases are shared with TRBD1. The CDR3 has 15 amino acids. Germline loops: CDR1 GTSNPN, CDR2 SVGIG (reference sequence). Germline trimming cut 4 bases from V and 3 bases from J; bases unmatched to any gene: 11. The CDR3 DNA reads TGTGCCTGGACCCCCGGTGGGACAGGAAGCTACGAGCAGTACTTC. It yields the protein CAWTPGGTGSYEQYF. Using reference TRBV30 and TRBJ2-7 for the parts outside the CDR3, the full variable domain is SQTIHQWPATLVQPVGSPLSLECTVEGTSNPNLYWYRQAAGRGLQLLFYSVGIGQISSEVPQNLSASRPQDRQFILSSKKLLLSDSGFYLCAWTPGGTGSYEQYFGPGTRLTVT.

The count of this clone is one. The chain is built from TRBV7-8 and TRBJ2-3, with 7 bases lining up with TRBD2. The trim removed 4 bases at V and 2 bases at J, leaving 6 bases unmatched. The CDR3 loop spans 15 amino acids. Germline CDR1 is SGHVS and CDR2 is FQNEAQ. CDR3 in DNA: TGTGCCAGCAGCTCCACCGGGACTAACACAGATACGCAGTATTTT. Translation: CASSSTGTNTDTQYF.

As concerns this clone: Within the sample, other DNA sequences also encode this same CDR3. The V call is TRBV30, the J call TRBJ1-1; D possibly corresponds to TRBD1 (5 bases). CDR1 is GTSNPN, CDR2 SVGIG, per germline (reference sequence). CDR3 length: 13 residues. V dropped 0 bases and J dropped 3 bases, with 8 bases sitting between them. The CDR3 DNA sequence: TGTGCCTGGAGTGTAGGAGGGGACACTGAAGCTTTCTTT. Residues: CAWSVGGDTEAFF.

The table lists this clone with a count of one. V and J are TRBV30 and TRBJ2-5, with 14 bases identical to TRBD2. The CDR3 is made up of 14 amino acids. Germline values: CDR1 GTSNPN, CDR2 SVGIG (reference sequence). Unmatched junction bases numbered 4, after V lost 5 bases and J lost 5 bases. CDR3 residues: CAWCRLAGGETQYF. The CDR3 region has the DNA TGTGCCTGGTGCCGACTAGCGGGGGGGGAGACCCAGTACTTC. The complete variable domain, with remaining parts taken from reference TRBV30 and TRBJ2-5, reads SQTIHQWPATLVQPVGSPLSLECTVEGTSNPNLYWYRQAAGRGLQLLFYSVGIGQISSEVPQNLSASRPQDRQFILSSKKLLLSDSGFYLCAWCRLAGGETQYFGPGTRLLVL.

The chain links TRBV4-1 to TRBJ2-3; the D is unclear. The V and J ends lost 4 bases and 4 bases respectively, with 12 bases between them. Germline loops: CDR1 MGHRA, CDR2 YSYEKL. The CDR3 spans 14 residues. The CDR3 is CASSLTGSADTQYF. The CDR3 bases are TGCGCCAGCAGCCTAACCGGAAGTGCAGATACGCAGTATTTT.

V is TRBV29-1 and J is TRBJ2-7; D not resolved. V was trimmed by 7 bases and J by 2 bases, leaving 12 bases between them. The CDR3 is 12 residues long. Germline V gives CDR1 SQVTM, CDR2 ANQGSEA. The CDR3 sequence is CSARGDTYEQYF. For the CDR3, the DNA is TGCAGCGCCCGAGGCGACACCTACGAGCAGTACTTC.

This sequence joins TRBV7-9 and TRBJ2-7, with unresolved D. V shed 6 bases and J shed 8 bases, with 11 bases lying between them. The CDR3 runs to 11 residues. Germline V gene data show CDR1 as SEHNR and CDR2 as FQNEAQ (reference sequence). CDR3: CASSSQGKQYF. The CDR3 DNA follows: TGTGCCAGCAGTTCACAAGGAAAGCAGTACTTC.

The rearrangement links TRBV6-6 to TRBJ1-1; weak D call: TRBD1 (6 bases). CDR3 length equals 16 residues. Germline V gene data show CDR1 as MNHNY and CDR2 as SVGAGI (reference sequence). V was clipped by 0 bases and J by 5 bases, with 16 bases between them. The CDR3 coding sequence is TGTGCCAGCAGTTACTCGACCGTTGGGGGCCGGACTGAAGCTTTCTTT. Its translation: CASSYSTVGGRTEAFF.

This chain joins TRBV19 and TRBJ1-1, with D perhaps matching TRBD1 (6 bases). This CDR3 region has 15 residues. V was trimmed by 6 bases and J by 1 base, leaving 15 bases between them. Germline V lookup: CDR1 LNHDA, CDR2 SQIVND (reference sequence). The CDR3 nucleotides read TGTGCCAGTAGCACCCCCGGACAGACGAACACTGAAGCTTTCTTT. It encodes CASSTPGQTNTEAFF.

The J gene is TRBJ1-4, the V gene TRBV7-2; D not resolved. Germline CDR1 and CDR2: SGHTA and FQGNSA. The CDR3 covers 15 residues. V lost 5 bases to trimming and J lost 1 base, with 11 bases between them. CDR3 protein: CASSRLPGTNEKLFF. CDR3 DNA: TGTGCCAGCAGCCGACTCCCTGGAACTAATGAAAAACTGTTTTTT. Based on the CDR3 plus reference TRBV7-2 and TRBJ1-4, the full variable domain is GAGVSQSPSNKVTEKGKDVELRCDPISGHTALYWYRQSLGQGLEFLIYFQGNSAPDKSGLPSDRFSAERTGGSVSTLTIQRTQQEDSAVYLCASSRLPGTNEKLFFGSGTQLSVL.